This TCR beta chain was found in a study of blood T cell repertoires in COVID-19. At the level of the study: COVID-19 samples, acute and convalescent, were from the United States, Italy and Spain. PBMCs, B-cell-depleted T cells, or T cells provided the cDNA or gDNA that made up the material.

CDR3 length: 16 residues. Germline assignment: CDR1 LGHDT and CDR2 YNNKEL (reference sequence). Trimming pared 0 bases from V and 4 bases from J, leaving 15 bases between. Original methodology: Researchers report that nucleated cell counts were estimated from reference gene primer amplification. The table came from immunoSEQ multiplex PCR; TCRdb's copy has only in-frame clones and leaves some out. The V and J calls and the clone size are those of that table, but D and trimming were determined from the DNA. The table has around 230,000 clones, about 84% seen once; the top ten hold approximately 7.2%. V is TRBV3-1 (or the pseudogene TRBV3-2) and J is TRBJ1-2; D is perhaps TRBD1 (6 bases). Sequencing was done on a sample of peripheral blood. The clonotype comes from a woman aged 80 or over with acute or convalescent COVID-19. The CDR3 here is CASSQDNPGVAYGYTF. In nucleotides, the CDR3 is TGTGCCAGCAGCCAAGATAATCCAGGGGTTGCCTATGGCTACACCTTC.